The clone carrying this T cell receptor beta chain was detected a few times. Its target is not known. A second PCR, run for about 7 to 11 cycles, used a sample-barcoded 5' primer plus a J-beta primer mix. A tag from a template-switch adaptor with 12 random nucleotides marked each cDNA molecule. TCRdb re-analysed the 5' RACE reads in MiXCR, keeping a single row per CDR3 protein. The sample includes roughly 700,000 distinct CDR3 sequences, about 52% of them seen just once. Each donor supplied about 9.6 milliliters of peripheral blood. The sample comes from a study of blood T cells in healthy people across ages. This CDR3 has 16 residues. CDR1 DFQATT and CDR2 SNEGSKA come from the germline V gene (reference sequence). With 5 bases clipped from V and 1 base from J, the junction kept 12 bases outside the gene matches. Whole-study findings and limits: Older age went with lower TCR beta diversity per million T cells, in a roughly linear way.

Sequencing was carried out using blood. The source of this sequence is a woman aged 60-75 years in good health. V is TRBV20-1 and J is TRBJ2-3, with 7 nucleotides matching TRBD2. As DNA, the CDR3 is TGCAGTGCTGACGGGGCTAGCGGAATGCGCACAGATACGCAGTATTTT. It yields the protein CSADGASGMRTDTQYF.